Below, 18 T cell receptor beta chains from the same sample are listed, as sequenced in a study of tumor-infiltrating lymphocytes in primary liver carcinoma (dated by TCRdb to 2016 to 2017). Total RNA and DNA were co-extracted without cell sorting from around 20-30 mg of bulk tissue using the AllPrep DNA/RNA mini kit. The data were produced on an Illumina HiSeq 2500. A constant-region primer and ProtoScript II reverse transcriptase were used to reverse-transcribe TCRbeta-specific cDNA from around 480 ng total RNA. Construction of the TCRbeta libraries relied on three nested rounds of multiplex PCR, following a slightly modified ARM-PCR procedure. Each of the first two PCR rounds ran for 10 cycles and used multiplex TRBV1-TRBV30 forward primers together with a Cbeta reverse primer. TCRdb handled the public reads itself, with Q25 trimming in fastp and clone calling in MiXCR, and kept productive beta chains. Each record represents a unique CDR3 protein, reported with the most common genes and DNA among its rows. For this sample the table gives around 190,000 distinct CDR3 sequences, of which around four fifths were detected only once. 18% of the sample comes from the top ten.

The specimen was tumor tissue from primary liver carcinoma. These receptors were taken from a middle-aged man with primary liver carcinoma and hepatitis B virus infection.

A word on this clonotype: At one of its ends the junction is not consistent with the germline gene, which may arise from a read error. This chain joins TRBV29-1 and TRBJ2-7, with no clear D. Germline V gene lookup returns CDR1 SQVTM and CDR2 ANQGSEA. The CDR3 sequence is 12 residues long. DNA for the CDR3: TGCAGCGCGGGTTGTTGTAATCACGAGCATTACTTC. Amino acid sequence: CSAGCCNHEHYF.

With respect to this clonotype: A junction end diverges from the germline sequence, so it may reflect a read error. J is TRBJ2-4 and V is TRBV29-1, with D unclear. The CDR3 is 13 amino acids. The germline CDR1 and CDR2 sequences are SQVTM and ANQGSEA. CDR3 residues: CRARPNAKNIQYF. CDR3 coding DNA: TGCCGCGCCCGGCCCAACGCCAAAAACATCCAGTACTTC.

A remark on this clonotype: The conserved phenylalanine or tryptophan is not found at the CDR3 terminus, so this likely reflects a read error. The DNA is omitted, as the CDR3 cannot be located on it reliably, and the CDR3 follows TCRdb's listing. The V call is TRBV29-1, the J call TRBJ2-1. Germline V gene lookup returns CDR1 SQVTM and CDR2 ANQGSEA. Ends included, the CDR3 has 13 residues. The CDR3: CSVARPSYNEKFV.

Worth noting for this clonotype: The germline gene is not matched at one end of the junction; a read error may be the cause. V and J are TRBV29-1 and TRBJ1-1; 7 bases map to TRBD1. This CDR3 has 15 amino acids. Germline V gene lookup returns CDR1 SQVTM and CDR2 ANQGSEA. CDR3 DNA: TGCAACGTTGAAGATAGCGGGACAGAGAAGACTGAAGCTTTCTTT. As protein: CNVEDSGTEKTEAFF. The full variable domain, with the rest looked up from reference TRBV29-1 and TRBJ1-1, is SAVISQKPSRDICQRGTSLTIQCQVDSQVTMMFWYRQQPGQSLTLIATANQGSEATYESGFVIDKFPISRPNLTFSTLTVSNMSPEDSSIYLCNVEDSGTEKTEAFFGQGTRLTVV.

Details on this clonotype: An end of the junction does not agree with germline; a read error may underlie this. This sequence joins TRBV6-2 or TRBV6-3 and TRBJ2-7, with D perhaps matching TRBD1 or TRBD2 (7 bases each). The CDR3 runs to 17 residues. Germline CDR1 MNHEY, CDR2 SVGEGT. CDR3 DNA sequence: TGTGCCAGCAGTCTGGGGGGGGGACAGTTGCTTCCCTATGAGCAGTACTTC. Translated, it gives CASSLGGGQLLPYEQYF.

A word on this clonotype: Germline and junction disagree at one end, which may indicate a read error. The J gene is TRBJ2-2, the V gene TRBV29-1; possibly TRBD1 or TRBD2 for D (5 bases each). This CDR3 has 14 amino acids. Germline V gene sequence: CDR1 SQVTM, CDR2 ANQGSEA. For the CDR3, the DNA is TGTAACGTCCTAGGTCCGGGACCCACAGGGGAGCTGTTTTTT. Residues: CNVLGPGPTGELFF.

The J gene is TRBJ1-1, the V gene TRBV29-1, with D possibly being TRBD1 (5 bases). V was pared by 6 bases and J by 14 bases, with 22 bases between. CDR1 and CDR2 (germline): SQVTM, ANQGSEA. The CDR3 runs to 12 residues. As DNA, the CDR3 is TGCAGCGTATCTCAGGGCAGGGCTGATGCCTTCTTT. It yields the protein CSVSQGRADAFF.

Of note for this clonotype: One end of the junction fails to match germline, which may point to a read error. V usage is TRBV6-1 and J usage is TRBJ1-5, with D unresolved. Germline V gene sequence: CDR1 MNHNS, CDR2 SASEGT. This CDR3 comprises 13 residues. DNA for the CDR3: TGTGTCAGCAGTGAGGCGAAGGGCCAGCCCCAGCAATTT. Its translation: CVSSEAKGQPQQF.

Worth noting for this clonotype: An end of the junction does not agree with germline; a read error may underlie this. The CDR3: CSVERGGETQHF. Here the CDR3 DNA reads TGCAGCGTTGAGAGGGGAGGAGAGACCCAGCACTTC. The chain uses TRBV29-1 and TRBJ2-5, with D maybe TRBD2 (6 bases). The CDR3 has 12 amino acids. Germline-derived CDR1 and CDR2 are SQVTM and ANQGSEA. The full variable domain, with the rest looked up from reference TRBV29-1 and TRBJ2-5, is SAVISQKPSRDICQRGTSLTIQCQVDSQVTMMFWYRQQPGQSLTLIATANQGSEATYESGFVIDKFPISRPNLTFSTLTVSNMSPEDSSIYLCSVERGGETQHFGPGTRLLVL.

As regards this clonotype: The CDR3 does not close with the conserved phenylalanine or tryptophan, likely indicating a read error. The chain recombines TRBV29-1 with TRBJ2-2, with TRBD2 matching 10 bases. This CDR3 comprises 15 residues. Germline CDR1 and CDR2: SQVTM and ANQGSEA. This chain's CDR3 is CSVGTSAANTGELFS. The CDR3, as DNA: TGTAGTGTTGGGACTAGCGCGGCGAACACCGGGGAGCTGTTTTCT.

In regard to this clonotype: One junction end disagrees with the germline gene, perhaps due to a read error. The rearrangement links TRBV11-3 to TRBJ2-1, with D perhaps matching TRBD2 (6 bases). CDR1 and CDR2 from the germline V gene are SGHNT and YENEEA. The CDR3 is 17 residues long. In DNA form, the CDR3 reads TGTACCAGTAGCTTAAGCGTACTGGGACTCCCCCACAATGAGCAGTTCTTC. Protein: CTSSLSVLGLPHNEQFF.

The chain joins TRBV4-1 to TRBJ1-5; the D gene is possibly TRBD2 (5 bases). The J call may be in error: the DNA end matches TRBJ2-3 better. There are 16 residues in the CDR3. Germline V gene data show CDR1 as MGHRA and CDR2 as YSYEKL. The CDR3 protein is CASSPVKRVGNQPQYF. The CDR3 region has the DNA TGCGCCAGCAGCCCCGTTAAGAGGGTTGGCAATCAGCCCCAGTATTTT.

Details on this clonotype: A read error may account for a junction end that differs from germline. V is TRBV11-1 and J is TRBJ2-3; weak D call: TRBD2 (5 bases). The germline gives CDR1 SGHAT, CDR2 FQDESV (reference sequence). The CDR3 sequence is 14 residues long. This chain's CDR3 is CTSSHEGPFDTQRF. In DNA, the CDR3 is TGTACCAGCAGCCATGAGGGCCCGTTTGATACGCAGCGTTTT.

The CDR3 DNA reads as TGCGCCAGCAGCTCCTCCTCCGTACTAGCGTCCCTCAATGAGCAGTTCTTC. The encoded protein is CASSSSSVLASLNEQFF. This chain links TRBV5-1 with TRBJ2-1; 7 bases are a match to TRBD2. CDR3 length: 17 amino acids. Germline V gene data show CDR1 as SGHRS and CDR2 as YFSETQ. V lost 3 bases, J lost 6 bases, and 15 bases stayed unmatched.

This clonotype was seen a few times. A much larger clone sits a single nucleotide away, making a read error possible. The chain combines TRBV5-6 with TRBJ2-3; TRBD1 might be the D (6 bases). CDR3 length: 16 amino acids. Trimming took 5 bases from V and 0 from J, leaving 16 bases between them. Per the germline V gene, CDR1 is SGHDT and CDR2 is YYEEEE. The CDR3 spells CASRLGGESSTDTQYF. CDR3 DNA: TGTGCCAGCAGGCTTGGGGGCGAAAGTAGCACAGATACGCAGTATTTT. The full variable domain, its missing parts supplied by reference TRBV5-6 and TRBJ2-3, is DAGVTQSPTHLIKTRGQQVTLRCSPKSGHDTVSWYQQALGQGPQFIFQYYEEEERQRGNFPDRFSGHQFPNYSSELNVNALLLGDSALYLCASRLGGESSTDTQYFGPGTRLTVL.

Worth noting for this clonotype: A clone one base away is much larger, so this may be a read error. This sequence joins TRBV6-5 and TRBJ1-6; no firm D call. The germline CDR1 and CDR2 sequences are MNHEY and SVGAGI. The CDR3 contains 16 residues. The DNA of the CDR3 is TGTGTCAGCAGCTCCGTGACGAGCTCCTATAATTCACCCCTCCACTTT. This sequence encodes CVSSSVTSSYNSPLHF.

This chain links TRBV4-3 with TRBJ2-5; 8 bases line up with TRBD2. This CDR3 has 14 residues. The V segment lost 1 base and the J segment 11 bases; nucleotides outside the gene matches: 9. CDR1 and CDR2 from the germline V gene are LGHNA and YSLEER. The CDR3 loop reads CASSQVHSGNGQYF. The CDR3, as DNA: TGCGCCAGCAGCCAAGTCCATAGCGGGAATGGGCAGTACTTC.

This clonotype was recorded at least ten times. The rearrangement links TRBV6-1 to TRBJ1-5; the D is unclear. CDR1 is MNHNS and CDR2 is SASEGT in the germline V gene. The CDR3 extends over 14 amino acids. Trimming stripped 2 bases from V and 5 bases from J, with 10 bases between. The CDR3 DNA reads TGTGCCAGCAGTGAACGGGGAAGGGATCAGCCCCAGCATTTT. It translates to CASSERGRDQPQHF.